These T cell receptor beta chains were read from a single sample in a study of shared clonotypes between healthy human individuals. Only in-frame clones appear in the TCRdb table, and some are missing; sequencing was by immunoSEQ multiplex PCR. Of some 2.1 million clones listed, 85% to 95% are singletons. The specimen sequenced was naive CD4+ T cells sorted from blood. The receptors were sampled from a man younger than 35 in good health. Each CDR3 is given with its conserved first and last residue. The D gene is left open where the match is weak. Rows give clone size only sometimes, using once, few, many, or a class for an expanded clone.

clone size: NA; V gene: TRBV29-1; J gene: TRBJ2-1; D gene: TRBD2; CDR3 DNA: TGCAGCGCAGAACTCGGACTAGCGCCGGGCGATGAGCAGTTCTTC; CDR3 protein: CSAELGLAPGDEQFF
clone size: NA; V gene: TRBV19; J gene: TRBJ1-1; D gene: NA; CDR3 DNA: TGTGCCAGTAGTAATCCTCTTGAAGCTTTCTTT; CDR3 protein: CASSNPLEAFF
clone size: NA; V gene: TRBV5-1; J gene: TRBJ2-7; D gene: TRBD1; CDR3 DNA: TGCGCCAGCAGCTTGGCGGACAGGGGGTTATACTACGAGCAGTACTTC; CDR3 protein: CASSLADRGLYYEQYF
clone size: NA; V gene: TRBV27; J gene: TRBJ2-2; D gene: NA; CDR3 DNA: TGTGCCAGAATTATTCCGGGACGGGAGAACACCGGGGAGCTGTTTTTT; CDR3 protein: CARIIPGRENTGELFF
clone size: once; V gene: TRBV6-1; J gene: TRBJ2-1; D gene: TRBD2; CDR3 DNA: TGTGCCAGCAGTGACTCCCGAGCGGGAGGCGGTGAGCAGTTCTTC; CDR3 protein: CASSDSRAGGGEQFF
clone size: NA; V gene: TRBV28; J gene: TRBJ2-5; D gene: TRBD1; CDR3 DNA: TGTGCCAGCAGTTCATCCGGGACAGGGACACCGACCCAGTACTTC; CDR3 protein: CASSSSGTGTPTQYF
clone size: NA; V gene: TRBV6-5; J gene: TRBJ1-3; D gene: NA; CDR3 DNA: TGTGCCAGCAGTATAAACGGTGGAAACACCATATATTTT; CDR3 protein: CASSINGGNTIYF
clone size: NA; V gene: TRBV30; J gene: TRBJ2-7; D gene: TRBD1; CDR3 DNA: TGTGCCTGGAGTGTGGACAGGGGTTACGAGCAGTACTTC; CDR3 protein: CAWSVDRGYEQYF
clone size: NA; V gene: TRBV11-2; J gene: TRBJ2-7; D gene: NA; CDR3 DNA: TGTGCCAGCAGCTTAGAGATCCGGTACGAGCAGTACTTC; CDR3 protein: CASSLEIRYEQYF
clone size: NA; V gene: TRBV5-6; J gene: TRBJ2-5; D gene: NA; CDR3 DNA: TGTGCCAGCAGTGGCAGGGACCCTGTGACCCAGTACTTC; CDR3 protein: CASSGRDPVTQYF
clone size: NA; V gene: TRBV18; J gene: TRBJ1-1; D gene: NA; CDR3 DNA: TGTGCCAGCTCACCCGAGCCGGGGCTGGGGACTGAAGCTTTCTTT; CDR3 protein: CASSPEPGLGTEAFF
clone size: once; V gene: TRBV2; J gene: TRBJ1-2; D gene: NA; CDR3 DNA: TGTGCCAGCACCCAGGGTGAGGATCTATATGGCTACACCTTC; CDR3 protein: CASTQGEDLYGYTF
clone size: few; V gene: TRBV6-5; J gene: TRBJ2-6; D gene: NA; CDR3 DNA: TGTGCCAGCAGTTACTCAGGGACTGCCTGGGCCAACGTCCTGACTTTC; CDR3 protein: CASSYSGTAWANVLTF